The clone carrying this T cell receptor beta chain was picked up many times. Its antigen is currently unknown. Germline CDR1 is MDHEN and CDR2 is SYDVKM. The CDR3 sequence is 12 residues long. The germline V and J ends were trimmed by 7 bases and 3 bases, with 10 bases remaining between them. The sequenced template was RNA, covering the TCR beta CDR3 region. An initial RT-PCR round employing HTBI primers preceded a second-round multiplex PCR. TCRdb re-called the multiplex PCR reads with MiXCR, one entry per CDR3 protein. Of 300,000 to 400,000 distinct CDR3 sequences in the sample, 15% to 20% were seen once. This entry is derived from a study of Graves' ophthalmopathy and Graves' hyperthyroidism. Study-level findings and limits: Sensitivity reached around 88% and specificity over 65% for a 13-signature model separating ophthalmopathy from stable hyperthyroidism.

Ophthalmopathic donors had moderate-to-severe activity, CAS ≥3 and NOSPECS ≥4, with disease that had lasted under 3 months. PBMCs stemmed from over 8.5 ml of fresh peripheral blood. The TCR originated in an adult man with Graves' ophthalmopathy. The chain employs TRBV28 and TRBJ2-7; D call uncertain. Sequenced material: peripheral blood. CDR3 protein: CASISSYYEQYF. CDR3 in DNA: TGTGCCAGCATCTCCTCGTACTACGAGCAGTACTTC.